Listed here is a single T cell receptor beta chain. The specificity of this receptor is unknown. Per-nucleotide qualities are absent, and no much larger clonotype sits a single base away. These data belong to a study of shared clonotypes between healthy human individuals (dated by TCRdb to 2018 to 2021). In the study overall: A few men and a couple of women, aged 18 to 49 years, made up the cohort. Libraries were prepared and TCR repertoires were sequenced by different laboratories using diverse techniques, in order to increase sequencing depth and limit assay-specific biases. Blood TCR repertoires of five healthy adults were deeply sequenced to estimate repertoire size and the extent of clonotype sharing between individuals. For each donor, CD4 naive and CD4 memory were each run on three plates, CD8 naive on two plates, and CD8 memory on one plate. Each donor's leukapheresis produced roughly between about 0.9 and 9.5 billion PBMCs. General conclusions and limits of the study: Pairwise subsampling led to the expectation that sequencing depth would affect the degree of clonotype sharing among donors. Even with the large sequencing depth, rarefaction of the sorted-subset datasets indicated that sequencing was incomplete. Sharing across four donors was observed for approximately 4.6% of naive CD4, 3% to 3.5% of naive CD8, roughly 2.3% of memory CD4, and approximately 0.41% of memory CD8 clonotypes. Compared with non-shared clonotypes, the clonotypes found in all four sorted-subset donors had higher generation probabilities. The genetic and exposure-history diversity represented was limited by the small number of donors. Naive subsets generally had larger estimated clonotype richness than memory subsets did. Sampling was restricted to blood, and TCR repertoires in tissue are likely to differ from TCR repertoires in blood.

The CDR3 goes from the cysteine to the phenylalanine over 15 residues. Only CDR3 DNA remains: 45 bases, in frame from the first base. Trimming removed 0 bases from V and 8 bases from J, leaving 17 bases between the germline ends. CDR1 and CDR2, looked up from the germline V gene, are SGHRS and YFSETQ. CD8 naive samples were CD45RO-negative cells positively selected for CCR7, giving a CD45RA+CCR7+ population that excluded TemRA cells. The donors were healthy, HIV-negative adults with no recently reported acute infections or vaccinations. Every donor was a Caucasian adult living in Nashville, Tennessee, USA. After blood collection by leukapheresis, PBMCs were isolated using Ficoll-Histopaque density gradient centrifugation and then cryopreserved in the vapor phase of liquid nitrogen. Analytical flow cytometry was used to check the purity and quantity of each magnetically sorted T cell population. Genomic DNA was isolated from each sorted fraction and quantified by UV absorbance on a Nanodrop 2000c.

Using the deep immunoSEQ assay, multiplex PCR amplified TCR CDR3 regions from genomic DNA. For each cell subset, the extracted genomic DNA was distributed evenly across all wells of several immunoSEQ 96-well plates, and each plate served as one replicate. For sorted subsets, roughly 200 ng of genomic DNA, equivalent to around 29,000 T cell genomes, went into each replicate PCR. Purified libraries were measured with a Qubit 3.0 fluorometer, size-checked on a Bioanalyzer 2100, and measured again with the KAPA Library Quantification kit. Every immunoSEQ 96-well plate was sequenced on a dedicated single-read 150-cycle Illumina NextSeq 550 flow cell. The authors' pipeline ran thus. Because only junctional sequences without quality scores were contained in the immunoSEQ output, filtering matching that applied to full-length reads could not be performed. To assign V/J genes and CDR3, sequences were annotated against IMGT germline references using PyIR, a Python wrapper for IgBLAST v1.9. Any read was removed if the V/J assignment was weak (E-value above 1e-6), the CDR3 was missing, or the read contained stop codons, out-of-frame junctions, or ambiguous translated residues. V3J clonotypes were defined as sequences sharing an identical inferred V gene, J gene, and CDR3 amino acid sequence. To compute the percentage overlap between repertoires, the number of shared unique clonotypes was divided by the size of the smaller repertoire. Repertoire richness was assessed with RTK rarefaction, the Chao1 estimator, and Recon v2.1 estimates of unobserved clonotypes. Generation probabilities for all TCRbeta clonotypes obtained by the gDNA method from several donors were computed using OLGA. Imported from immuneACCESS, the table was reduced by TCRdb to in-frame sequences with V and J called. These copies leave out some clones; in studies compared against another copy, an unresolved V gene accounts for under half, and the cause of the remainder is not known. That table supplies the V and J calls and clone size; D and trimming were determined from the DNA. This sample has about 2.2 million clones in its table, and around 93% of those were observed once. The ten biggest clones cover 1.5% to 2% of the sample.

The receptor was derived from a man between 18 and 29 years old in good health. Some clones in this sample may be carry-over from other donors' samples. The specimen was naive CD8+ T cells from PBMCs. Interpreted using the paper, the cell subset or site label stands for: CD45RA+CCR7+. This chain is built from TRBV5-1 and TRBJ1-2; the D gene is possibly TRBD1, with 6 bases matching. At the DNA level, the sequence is TGCGCCAGCAGCTTGGACCATACAGGGTCCGACGGCTACACCTTC. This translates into CASSLDHTGSDGYTF. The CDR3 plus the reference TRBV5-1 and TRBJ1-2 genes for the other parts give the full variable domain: KAGVTQTPRYLIKTRGQQVTLSCSPISGHRSVSWYQQTPGQGLQFLFEYFSETQRNKGNFPGRFSGRQFSNSRSEMNVSTLELGDSALYLCASSLDHTGSDGYTFGSGTRLTVV.